The 19 T cell receptor beta chains below were found in one sample sequenced in a study of blood T cells in healthy people across ages. Alongside a J-beta primer mix, a sample-barcoded 5' primer served in a second PCR lasting about 7 to 11 cycles. Each CDR3 protein is one row after TCRdb ran MiXCR on the 5' RACE reads. The sample holds around 1,700,000 distinct CDR3 sequences, roughly 27% seen once. The sequenced material came from blood. These receptors originate from a woman in her 30s in good health.

V gene TRBV4-1 combines with J gene TRBJ2-1; 7 nucleotides align to TRBD2. V shed 2 bases and J 6 bases; nucleotides not matched to a gene: 10. The CDR3 is 16 residues long. CDR1 and CDR2 (germline): MGHRA, YSYEKL. The CDR3 sequence is CASSQPSSSGVNEQFF. The CDR3 DNA reads TGCGCCAGCAGCCAACCTTCGTCCAGCGGGGTCAATGAGCAGTTCTTC.

This clonotype occurred many times. The J gene is TRBJ2-7, the V gene TRBV6-6; D assignment may be TRBD1 or TRBD2 (5 bases each). Germline V CDR1 and CDR2: MNHNY, SVGAGI (reference sequence). Trimming took off 0 bases at V and 2 bases at J, with 14 bases between the two ends. The CDR3 covers 16 residues. CDR3 loop: CASSYSPGQAAYEQYF. CDR3 sequence (DNA): TGTGCCAGCAGTTACTCTCCGGGGCAGGCCGCCTACGAGCAGTACTTC.

The chain combines TRBV12-3 or TRBV12-4 with TRBJ2-5, with TRBD2 as a possible D gene (5 bases). The CDR3 is 15 residues long. The germline V and J ends were trimmed by 5 bases and 2 bases, with 15 bases remaining between them. The CDR3 spells CASSLRSRRQETQYF. CDR3 nucleotides: TGTGCCAGCAGTCTCAGAAGCAGGAGGCAAGAGACCCAGTACTTC.

This clonotype has a handful of counts. This chain joins TRBV20-1 and TRBJ1-6, with 9 bases fitting TRBD1. In germline, CDR1 is DFQATT, CDR2 SNEGSKA (reference sequence). With 3 bases clipped from V and 9 bases from J, the junction kept 12 bases outside the gene matches. The CDR3 spans 16 residues. CDR3 sequence reads: CSASPPGQGGGSPLHF. CDR3 nucleotide sequence: TGCAGTGCTAGCCCTCCGGGACAGGGCGGTGGTTCACCCCTCCACTTT.

This rearrangement joins TRBV6-5 to TRBJ2-5, with D hard to call. The ends were cut back, 10 bases at V and 4 bases at J, with 13 bases in the middle. The germline V gene has CDR1 MNHEY and CDR2 SVGAGI. The CDR3 is 12 residues long. The CDR3 nucleotides are TGTGCCACCGTGGGCAGAGCAGAGACCCAGTACTTC. Amino acid sequence: CATVGRAETQYF.

The rearrangement uses TRBV12-3 or TRBV12-4 and TRBJ1-1; 7 nucleotides agree with TRBD1. The CDR3 totals 14 residues. Trimming removed 4 bases from V and 3 bases from J; junction bases left unmatched: 5. CDR3 sequence (DNA): TGTGCCAGCAGTTGGGGTACAGGGGACACTGAAGCTTTCTTT. Its translation is CASSWGTGDTEAFF.

The CDR3 sequence is CASSLRLLREAFF. The CDR3 region has the DNA TGTGCCAGCAGCTTACGTTTGCTCCGGGAGGCTTTCTTT. The chain employs TRBV7-2 and TRBJ1-1; D call uncertain. CDR1 is SGHTA and CDR2 is FQGNSA in the germline V gene. This CDR3 is built from 13 residues. The ends were cut back, 2 bases at V and 11 bases at J, with 15 bases in the middle.

The chain joins TRBV29-1 to TRBJ1-2, with D possibly matching TRBD1 (5 bases). Germline CDR1 and CDR2: SQVTM and ANQGSEA. The V and J ends lost 0 bases and 7 bases respectively, with 15 bases between them. The CDR3 has 14 amino acids. CDR3 sequence reads: CSVEDERFQGGYTF. In nucleotides, the CDR3 is TGCAGCGTTGAAGATGAAAGGTTTCAGGGTGGCTACACCTTC.

About this clonotype: Germline and junction disagree at one end, which may indicate a read error. V gene TRBV7-3 combines with J gene TRBJ2-5; 7 nucleotides agree with TRBD1. Germline loops: CDR1 SGHTA, CDR2 FQGTGA. This CDR3 is built from 13 residues. CDR3 DNA sequence: TGTGCCAGCAGCTTGACAGGGCGAGAGGCCCAGTACTTC. Its protein product is CASSLTGREAQYF. The complete variable domain, with remaining parts taken from reference TRBV7-3 and TRBJ2-5, reads GAGVSQTPSNKVTEKGKYVELRCDPISGHTALYWYRQSLGQGPEFLIYFQGTGAADDSGLPNDRFFAVRPEGSVSTLKIQRTERGDSAVYLCASSLTGREAQYFGPGTRLLVL.

This clonotype was seen more than once but under ten times. The chain carries TRBV7-2 and TRBJ2-1; possibly TRBD1 for D (5 bases). Germline values: CDR1 SGHTA, CDR2 FQGNSA. The V gene lost 4 bases and the J gene lost 8 bases, with 9 bases spanning the gap. This CDR3 is built from 12 residues. The CDR3 here is CASSWSGYEQFF. The CDR3 DNA sequence: TGTGCCAGCAGCTGGTCAGGGTATGAGCAGTTCTTC.

This clonotype appeared a few times. The chain recombines TRBV6-5 with TRBJ2-7; tentative D call: TRBD2 (5 bases). This CDR3 is built from 13 residues. The germline gives CDR1 MNHEY, CDR2 SVGAGI. Trimming took off 5 bases at V and 5 bases at J, with 13 bases between the two ends. Here the CDR3 DNA reads TGTGCCAGCAGTCGTTGGACCGGGGACGAGCAGTACTTC. This sequence encodes CASSRWTGDEQYF.

The rearrangement uses TRBV9 and TRBJ2-3; 15 bases line up with TRBD2. This CDR3 region has 17 residues. The germline CDR1 and CDR2 sequences are SGDLS and YYNGEE. The ends lost 4 bases at V and 2 bases at J; junction bases unmatched: 5. The CDR3: CASSLGLAGGDTDTQYF. For the CDR3, the DNA is TGTGCCAGCAGCTTGGGACTAGCGGGAGGAGACACAGATACGCAGTATTTT.

The CDR3, as DNA: TGCGCCAGCAGCCAAGTGAGACTAGCGGCTTACACAGATACGCAGTATTTT. Protein: CASSQVRLAAYTDTQYF. This sequence joins TRBV4-1 and TRBJ2-3, with 9 bases matching TRBD2. Germline assignment: CDR1 MGHRA and CDR2 YSYEKL. The CDR3 has 17 residues. With V trimmed by 1 base and J by 2 bases, 7 bases remained unmatched.

The chain has TRBV5-1 and TRBJ1-2; no clear D. Germline V gene data show CDR1 as SGHRS and CDR2 as YFSETQ. This CDR3 comprises 14 residues. V was pared by 0 bases and J by 5 bases, with 11 bases between. The CDR3: CASSLDSVGYGYTF. CDR3 coding DNA: TGCGCCAGCAGCTTGGACAGTGTGGGATATGGCTACACCTTC. Looking up the rest from reference TRBV5-1 and TRBJ1-2 gives the full variable domain: KAGVTQTPRYLIKTRGQQVTLSCSPISGHRSVSWYQQTPGQGLQFLFEYFSETQRNKGNFPGRFSGRQFSNSRSEMNVSTLELGDSALYLCASSLDSVGYGYTFGSGTRLTVV.

This chain connects TRBV6-1 to TRBJ1-6; no reliable D call. Trimming left V 1 base short and J 2 bases short, with 9 bases between. Germline V gives CDR1 MNHNS, CDR2 SASEGT. The CDR3 totals 16 residues. The CDR3 protein is CASSEVGSTYNSPLHF. DNA for the CDR3: TGTGCCAGCAGTGAAGTCGGCAGCACCTATAATTCACCCCTCCACTTT.

This clonotype has just a few counts. Sequence at one end of the junction differs from germline and may be a read error. This rearrangement joins TRBV6-2 or TRBV6-3 to TRBJ2-1, with D perhaps TRBD2 (6 bases). The CDR3 covers 13 residues. In germline, CDR1 is MNHEY, CDR2 SVGEGT. The CDR3 DNA is TGTGCCAGCACAGCTAGCGCTCTCAATGAGCGGTTCTTC. It specifies CASTASALNERFF.

This clonotype was counted between two and nine times. The chain uses TRBV12-3 or TRBV12-4 and TRBJ2-1; weak D call: TRBD2 (6 bases). V lost 3 bases and J 10 bases, leaving 13 bases between the germline ends. The CDR3 has 13 residues. CDR3 loop: CASSFRGIYEQFF. The DNA for the CDR3 is TGTGCCAGCAGTTTCCGGGGGATTTACGAGCAGTTCTTC.

The rearrangement joins TRBV7-9 to TRBJ1-1, with D perhaps matching TRBD1 (6 bases). V lost 4 bases to trimming and J lost 5 bases, with 11 bases between them. Germline V gene data show CDR1 as SEHNR and CDR2 as FQNEAQ (reference sequence). The CDR3 length is 13 residues. In DNA form, the CDR3 reads TGTGCCAGCAGCTCTAACAGGGTTACTGAAGCTTTCTTT. Amino acids: CASSSNRVTEAFF.

With regard to this clonotype: This may stem from a read error, because a much larger clone lies one nucleotide away. The chain is built from TRBV6-6 and TRBJ2-7; 8 bases are a match to TRBD1. The CDR3 contains 14 residues. After removal of 7 bases from V and 5 bases from J, the junction contained 10 bases not matched to a gene. Germline V gene lookup returns CDR1 MNHNY and CDR2 SVGAGI (reference sequence). The CDR3 DNA is TGTGCCAGCAACAGCGGACAGGGCTTCAACGAGCAGTACTTC. This codes for CASNSGQGFNEQYF.